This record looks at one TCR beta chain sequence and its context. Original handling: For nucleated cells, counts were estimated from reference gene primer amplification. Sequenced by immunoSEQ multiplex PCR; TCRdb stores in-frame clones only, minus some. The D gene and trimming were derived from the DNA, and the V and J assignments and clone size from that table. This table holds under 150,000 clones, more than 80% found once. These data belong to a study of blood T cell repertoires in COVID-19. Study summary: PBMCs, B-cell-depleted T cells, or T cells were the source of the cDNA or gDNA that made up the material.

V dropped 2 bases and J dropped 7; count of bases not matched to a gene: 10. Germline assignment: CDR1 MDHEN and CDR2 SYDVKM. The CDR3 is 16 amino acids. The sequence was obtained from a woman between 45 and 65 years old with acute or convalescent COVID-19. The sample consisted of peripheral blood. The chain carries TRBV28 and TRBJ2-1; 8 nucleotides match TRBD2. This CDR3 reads CASSLQSGSILNEQFF. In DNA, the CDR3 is TGTGCCAGCAGTTTACAAAGCGGGAGTATCCTGAATGAGCAGTTCTTC.